The entry below gives a single T cell receptor beta chain sequence along with its context. What it recognizes is unknown. This sample is part of a study of long-term antiretroviral therapy in people with HIV. Findings and limits, study-wide: Investigators report no available data on ART adherence, viral resistance or therapy changes. Repertoire dominance by clones expanded before ART was seen at all time points. An increase in diversity followed ART, yet levels stayed below transplant donor controls.

Survey-level immunoSEQ v3.0 assays were run. Sequencing used immunoSEQ multiplex PCR; TCRdb keeps in-frame clones, though not all of them. This table holds some 20,000 clones, around 80% found once. This CDR3 has 13 amino acids. Germline CDR1 reads SGHNT; CDR2 reads YENEEA. Trimming removed 2 bases at V and 6 bases at J, with 7 bases between. Sequenced here: unsorted PBMCs, sampled at the start of antiretroviral therapy, before treatment. This TCR came from a woman aged 40-49 years with HIV. The rearrangement uses TRBV11-3 and TRBJ2-2; D is unresolved. The CDR3 spells CASSLSGSGELFF. The CDR3 coding sequence is TGTGCCAGCAGCTTATCAGGTTCCGGGGAGCTGTTTTTT.